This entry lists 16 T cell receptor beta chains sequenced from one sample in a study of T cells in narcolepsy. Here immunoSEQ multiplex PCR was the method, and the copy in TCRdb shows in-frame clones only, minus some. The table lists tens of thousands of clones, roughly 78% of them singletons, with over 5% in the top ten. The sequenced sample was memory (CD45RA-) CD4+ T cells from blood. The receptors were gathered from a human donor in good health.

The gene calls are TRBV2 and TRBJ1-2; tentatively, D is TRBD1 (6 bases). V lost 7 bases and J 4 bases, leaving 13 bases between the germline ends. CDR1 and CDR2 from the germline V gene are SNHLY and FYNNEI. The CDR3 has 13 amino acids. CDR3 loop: CASTGGSFYGYTF. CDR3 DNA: TGTGCCAGCACGGGGGGCTCATTCTATGGCTACACCTTC. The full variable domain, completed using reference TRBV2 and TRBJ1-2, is EPEVTQTPSHQVTQMGQEVILRCVPISNHLYFYWYRQILGQKVEFLVSFYNNEISEKSEIFDDQFSVERPDGSNFTLKIRSTKLEDSAMYFCASTGGSFYGYTFGSGTRLTVV.

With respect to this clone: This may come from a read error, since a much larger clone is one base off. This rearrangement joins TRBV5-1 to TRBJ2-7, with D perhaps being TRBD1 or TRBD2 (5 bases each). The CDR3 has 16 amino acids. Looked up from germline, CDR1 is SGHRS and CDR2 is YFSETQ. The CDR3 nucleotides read TGCGCCAGCAGTATCGGACACCGGGACGTTTCCTGCGAGCAGTACTTC. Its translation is CASSIGHRDVSCEQYF.

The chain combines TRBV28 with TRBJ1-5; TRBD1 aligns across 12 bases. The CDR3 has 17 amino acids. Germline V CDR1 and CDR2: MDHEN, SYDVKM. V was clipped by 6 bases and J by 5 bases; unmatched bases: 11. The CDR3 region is CASRSGTGGIWDQPQHF. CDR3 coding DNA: TGTGCCAGCAGATCCGGGACAGGGGGCATTTGGGATCAGCCCCAGCATTTT.

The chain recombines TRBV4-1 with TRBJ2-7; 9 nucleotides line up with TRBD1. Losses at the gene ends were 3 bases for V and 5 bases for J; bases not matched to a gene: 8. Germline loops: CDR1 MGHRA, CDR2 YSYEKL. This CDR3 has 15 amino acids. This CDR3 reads CASSHLQGASNEQYF. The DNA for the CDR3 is TGCGCCAGCAGCCATTTACAGGGGGCTTCCAACGAGCAGTACTTC.

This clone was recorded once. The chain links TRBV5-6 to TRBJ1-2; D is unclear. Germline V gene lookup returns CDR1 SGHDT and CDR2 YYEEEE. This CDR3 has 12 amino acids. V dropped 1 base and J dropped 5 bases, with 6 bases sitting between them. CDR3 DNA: TGTGCCAGCAGCTTGCTGCAGTATGGCTACACCTTC. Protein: CASSLLQYGYTF.

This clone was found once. The CDR3 spells CASSLGTGANVLTF. DNA for the CDR3: TGTGCCAGCAGCTTGGGAACCGGGGCCAACGTCCTGACTTTC. The chain carries TRBV7-2 and TRBJ2-6; no clear D gene. Germline lookup yields CDR1 SGHTA and CDR2 FQGNSA. The CDR3 has 14 amino acids. V gave up 3 bases and J gave up 4 bases, with 7 bases separating them.

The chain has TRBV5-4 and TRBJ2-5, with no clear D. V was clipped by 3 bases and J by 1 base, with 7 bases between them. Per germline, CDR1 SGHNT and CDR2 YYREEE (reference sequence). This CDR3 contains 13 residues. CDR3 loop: CASSYPPQETQYF. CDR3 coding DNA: TGTGCCAGCAGCTACCCACCCCAAGAGACCCAGTACTTC.

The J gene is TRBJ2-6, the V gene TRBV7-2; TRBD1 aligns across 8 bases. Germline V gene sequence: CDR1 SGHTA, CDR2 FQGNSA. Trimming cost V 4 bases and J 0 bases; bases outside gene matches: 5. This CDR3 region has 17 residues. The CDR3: CASSSRGQSSGANVLTF. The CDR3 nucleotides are TGTGCCAGCAGCTCCAGGGGGCAGAGCTCTGGGGCCAACGTCCTGACTTTC.

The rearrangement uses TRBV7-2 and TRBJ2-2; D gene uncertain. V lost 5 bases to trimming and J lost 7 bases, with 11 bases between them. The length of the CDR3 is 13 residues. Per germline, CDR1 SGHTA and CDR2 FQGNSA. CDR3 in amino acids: CASSTFVGGELFF. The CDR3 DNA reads TGTGCCAGCAGCACCTTTGTGGGCGGGGAGCTGTTTTTT.

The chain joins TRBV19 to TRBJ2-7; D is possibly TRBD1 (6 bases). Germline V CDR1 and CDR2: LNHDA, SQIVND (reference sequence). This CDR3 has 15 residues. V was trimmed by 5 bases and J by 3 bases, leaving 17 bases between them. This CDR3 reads CASSVDRRANYEQYF. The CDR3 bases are TGTGCCAGTAGTGTGGACAGAAGGGCGAACTACGAGCAGTACTTC.

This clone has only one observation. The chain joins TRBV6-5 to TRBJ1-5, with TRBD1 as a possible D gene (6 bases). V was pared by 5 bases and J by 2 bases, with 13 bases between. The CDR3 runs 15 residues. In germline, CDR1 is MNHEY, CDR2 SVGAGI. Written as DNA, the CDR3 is TGTGCCAGCAGTCAACAGGGAATCGGCAATCAGCCCCAGCATTTT. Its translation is CASSQQGIGNQPQHF.

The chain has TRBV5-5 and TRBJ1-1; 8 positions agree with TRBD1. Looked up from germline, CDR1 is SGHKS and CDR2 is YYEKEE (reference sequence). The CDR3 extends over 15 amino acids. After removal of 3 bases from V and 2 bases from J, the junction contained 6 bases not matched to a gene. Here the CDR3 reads CASSWTGLLNTEAFF. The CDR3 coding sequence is TGTGCCAGCAGCTGGACAGGGCTCCTAAACACTGAAGCTTTCTTT.

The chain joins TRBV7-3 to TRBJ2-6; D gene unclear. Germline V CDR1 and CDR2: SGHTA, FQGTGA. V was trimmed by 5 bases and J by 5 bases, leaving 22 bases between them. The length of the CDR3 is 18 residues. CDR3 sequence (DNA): TGTGCCAGCAGCATTTCACCACGCTTACAAAGTCGGGCCAACGTCCTGACTTTC. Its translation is CASSISPRLQSRANVLTF.

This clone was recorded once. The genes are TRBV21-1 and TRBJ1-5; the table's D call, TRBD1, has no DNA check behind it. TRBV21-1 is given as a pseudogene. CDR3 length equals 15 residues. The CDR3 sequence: CASSKSVQGNQPQHF. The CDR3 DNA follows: TGTGCCAGCAGCAAAAGTGTTCAGGGCAACCAGCCCCAGCATTTT.

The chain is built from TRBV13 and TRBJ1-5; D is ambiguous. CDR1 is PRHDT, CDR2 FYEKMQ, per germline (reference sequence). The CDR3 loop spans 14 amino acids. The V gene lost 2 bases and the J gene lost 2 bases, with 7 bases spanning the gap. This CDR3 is CASSLSGGNQPQHF. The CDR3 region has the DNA TGTGCCAGCAGCTTAAGCGGGGGCAATCAGCCCCAGCATTTT.

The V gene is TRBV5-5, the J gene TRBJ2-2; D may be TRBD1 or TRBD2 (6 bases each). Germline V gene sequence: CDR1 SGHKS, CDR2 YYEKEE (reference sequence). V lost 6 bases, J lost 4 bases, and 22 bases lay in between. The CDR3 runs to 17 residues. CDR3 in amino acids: CASKPAPGAGLTGELFF. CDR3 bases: TGTGCCAGCAAACCGGCCCCGGGGGCGGGCCTCACCGGGGAGCTGTTTTTT. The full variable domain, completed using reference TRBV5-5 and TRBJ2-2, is DAGVTQSPTHLIKTRGQQVTLRCSPISGHKSVSWYQQVLGQGPQFIFQYYEKEERGRGNFPDRFSARQFPNYSSELNVNALLLGDSALYLCASKPAPGAGLTGELFFGEGSRLTVL.